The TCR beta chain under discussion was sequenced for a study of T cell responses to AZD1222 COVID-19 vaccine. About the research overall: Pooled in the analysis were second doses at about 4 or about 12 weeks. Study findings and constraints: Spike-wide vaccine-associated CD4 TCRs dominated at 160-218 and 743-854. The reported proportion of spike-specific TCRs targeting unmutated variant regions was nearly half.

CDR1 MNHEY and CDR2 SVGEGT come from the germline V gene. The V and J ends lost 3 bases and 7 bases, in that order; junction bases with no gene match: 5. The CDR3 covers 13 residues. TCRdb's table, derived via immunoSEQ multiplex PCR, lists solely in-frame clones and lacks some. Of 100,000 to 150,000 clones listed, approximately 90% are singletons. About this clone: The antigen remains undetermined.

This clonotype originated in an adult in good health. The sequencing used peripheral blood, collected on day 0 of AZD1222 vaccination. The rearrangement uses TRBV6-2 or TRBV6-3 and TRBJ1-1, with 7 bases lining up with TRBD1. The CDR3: CASSYAPGGEAFF. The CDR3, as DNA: TGTGCCAGCAGTTATGCTCCAGGGGGTGAAGCTTTCTTT.